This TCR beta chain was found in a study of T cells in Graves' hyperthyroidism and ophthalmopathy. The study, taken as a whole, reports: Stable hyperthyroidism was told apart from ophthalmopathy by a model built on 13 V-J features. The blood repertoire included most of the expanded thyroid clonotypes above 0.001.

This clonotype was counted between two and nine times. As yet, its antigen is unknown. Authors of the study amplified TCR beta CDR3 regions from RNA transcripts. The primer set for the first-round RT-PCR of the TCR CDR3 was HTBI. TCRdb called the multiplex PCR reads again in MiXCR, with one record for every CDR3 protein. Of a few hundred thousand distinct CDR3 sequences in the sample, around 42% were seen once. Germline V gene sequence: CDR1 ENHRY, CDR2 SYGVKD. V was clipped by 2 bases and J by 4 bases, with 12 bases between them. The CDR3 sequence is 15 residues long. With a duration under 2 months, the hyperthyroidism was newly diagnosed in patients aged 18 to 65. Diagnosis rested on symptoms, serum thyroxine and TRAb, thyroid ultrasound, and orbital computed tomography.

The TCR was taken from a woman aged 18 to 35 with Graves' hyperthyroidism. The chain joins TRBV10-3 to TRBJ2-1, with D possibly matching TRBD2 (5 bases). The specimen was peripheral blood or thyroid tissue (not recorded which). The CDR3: CAISERSGPYNEQFF. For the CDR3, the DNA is TGTGCCATCAGTGAGAGGAGCGGTCCTTACAATGAGCAGTTCTTC.